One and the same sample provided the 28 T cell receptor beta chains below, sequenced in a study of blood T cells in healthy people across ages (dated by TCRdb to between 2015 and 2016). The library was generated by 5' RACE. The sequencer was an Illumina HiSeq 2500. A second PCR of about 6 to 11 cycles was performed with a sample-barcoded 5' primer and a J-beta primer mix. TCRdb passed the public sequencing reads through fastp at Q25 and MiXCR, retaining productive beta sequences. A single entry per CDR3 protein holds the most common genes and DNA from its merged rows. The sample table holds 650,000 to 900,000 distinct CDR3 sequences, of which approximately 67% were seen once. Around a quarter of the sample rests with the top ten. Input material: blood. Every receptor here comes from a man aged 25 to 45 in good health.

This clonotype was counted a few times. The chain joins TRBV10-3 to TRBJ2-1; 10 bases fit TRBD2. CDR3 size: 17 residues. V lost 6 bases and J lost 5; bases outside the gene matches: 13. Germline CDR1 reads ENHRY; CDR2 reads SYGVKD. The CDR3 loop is CAIRMKVAGGFDNEQFF. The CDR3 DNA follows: TGTGCCATCAGGATGAAGGTAGCGGGGGGATTCGACAATGAGCAGTTCTTC.

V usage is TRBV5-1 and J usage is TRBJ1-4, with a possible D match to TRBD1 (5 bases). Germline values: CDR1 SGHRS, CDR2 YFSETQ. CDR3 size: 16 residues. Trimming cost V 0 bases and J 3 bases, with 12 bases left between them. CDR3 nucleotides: TGCGCCAGCAGCTTGGCTCGGGTAGGGGCTAATGAAAAACTGTTTTTT. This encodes CASSLARVGANEKLFF.

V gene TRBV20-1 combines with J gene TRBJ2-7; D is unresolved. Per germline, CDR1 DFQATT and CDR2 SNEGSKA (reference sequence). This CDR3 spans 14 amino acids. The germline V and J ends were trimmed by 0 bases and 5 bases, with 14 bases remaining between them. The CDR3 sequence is CSARDRGAAHEQYF. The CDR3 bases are TGCAGTGCTAGAGACAGAGGAGCAGCCCACGAGCAGTACTTC.

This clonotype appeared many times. The CDR3 sequence: CAISESSLLSSYEQYF. For the CDR3, the DNA is TGTGCCATCAGTGAGTCGAGCCTCCTGAGCTCCTACGAGCAGTACTTC. The V call is TRBV10-3, the J call TRBJ2-7; no clear D gene. The CDR3 contains 16 residues. V lost 0 bases to trimming and J lost 0 bases, with 12 bases between them. Per the germline V gene, CDR1 is ENHRY and CDR2 is SYGVKD.

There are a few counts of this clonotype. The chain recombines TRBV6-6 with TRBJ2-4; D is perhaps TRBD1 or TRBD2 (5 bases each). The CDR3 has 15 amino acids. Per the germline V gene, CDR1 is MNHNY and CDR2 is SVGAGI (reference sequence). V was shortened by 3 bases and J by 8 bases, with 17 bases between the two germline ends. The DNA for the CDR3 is TGTGCCAGCAGTTATCTGGGGACGGAAAGGGACATTCAGTACTTC. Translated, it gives CASSYLGTERDIQYF.

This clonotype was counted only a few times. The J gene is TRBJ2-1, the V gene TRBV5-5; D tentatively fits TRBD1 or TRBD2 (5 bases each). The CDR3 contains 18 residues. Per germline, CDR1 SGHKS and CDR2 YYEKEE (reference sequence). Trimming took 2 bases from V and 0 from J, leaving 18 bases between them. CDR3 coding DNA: TGTGCCAGCAGCTTTATCGCCGGGACGGTCGTCTCCTACAATGAGCAGTTCTTC. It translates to CASSFIAGTVVSYNEQFF. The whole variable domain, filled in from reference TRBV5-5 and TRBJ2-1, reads DAGVTQSPTHLIKTRGQQVTLRCSPISGHKSVSWYQQVLGQGPQFIFQYYEKEERGRGNFPDRFSARQFPNYSSELNVNALLLGDSALYLCASSFIAGTVVSYNEQFFGPGTRLTVL.

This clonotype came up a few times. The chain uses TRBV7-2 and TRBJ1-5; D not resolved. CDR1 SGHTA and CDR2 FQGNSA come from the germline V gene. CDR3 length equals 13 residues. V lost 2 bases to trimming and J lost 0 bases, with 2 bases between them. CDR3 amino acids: CASSLTSNQPQHF. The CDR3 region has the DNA TGTGCCAGCAGCTTAACTAGCAATCAGCCCCAGCATTTT.

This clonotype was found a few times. CDR3 DNA: TGCAGTGCTAGAGATCAAGTACAGGGGTTGCACGAGCAGTACTTC. Protein: CSARDQVQGLHEQYF. The chain uses TRBV20-1 and TRBJ2-7; 7 nucleotides line up with TRBD1. Losses at the gene ends were 0 bases for V and 5 bases for J; bases not matched to a gene: 10. Germline V gene sequence: CDR1 DFQATT, CDR2 SNEGSKA (reference sequence). The CDR3 contains 15 residues.

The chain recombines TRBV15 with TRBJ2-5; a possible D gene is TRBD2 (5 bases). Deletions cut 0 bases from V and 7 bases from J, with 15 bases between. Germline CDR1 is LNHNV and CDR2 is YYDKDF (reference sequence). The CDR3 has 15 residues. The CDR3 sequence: CATSRDVTTWVTQYF. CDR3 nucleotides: TGTGCCACCAGCAGAGATGTGACTACCTGGGTGACCCAGTACTTC.

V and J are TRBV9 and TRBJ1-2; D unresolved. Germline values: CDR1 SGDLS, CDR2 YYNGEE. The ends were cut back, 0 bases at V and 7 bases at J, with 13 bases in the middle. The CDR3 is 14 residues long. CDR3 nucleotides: TGTGCCAGCAGCGTAGGAGAGACCGGCTGTGGCTACACCTTC. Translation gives CASSVGETGCGYTF.

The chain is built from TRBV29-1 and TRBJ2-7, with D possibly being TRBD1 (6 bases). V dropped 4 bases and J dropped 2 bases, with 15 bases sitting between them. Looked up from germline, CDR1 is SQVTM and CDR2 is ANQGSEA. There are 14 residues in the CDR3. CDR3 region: CSVVWGPTTYEQYF. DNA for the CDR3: TGCAGCGTTGTGTGGGGGCCCACCACCTACGAGCAGTACTTC.

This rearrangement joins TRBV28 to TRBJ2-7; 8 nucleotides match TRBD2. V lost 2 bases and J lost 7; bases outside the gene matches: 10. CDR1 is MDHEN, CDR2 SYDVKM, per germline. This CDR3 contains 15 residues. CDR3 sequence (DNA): TGTGCCAGCAGTTTAGGCGGGGGGACTATGAGGGAGCAGTACTTC. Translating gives CASSLGGGTMREQYF. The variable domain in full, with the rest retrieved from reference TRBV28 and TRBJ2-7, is DVKVTQSSRYLVKRTGEKVFLECVQDMDHENMFWYRQDPGLGLRLIYFSYDVKMKEKGDIPEGYSVSREKKERFSLILESASTNQTSMYLCASSLGGGTMREQYFGPGTRLTVT.

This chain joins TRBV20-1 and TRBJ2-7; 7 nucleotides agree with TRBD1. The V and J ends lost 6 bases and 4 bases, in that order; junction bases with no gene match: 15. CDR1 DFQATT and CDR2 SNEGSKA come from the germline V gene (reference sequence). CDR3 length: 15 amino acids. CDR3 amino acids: CSANDPGQQSYEQYF. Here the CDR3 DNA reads TGCAGTGCAAATGACCCGGGACAGCAGTCGTACGAGCAGTACTTC.

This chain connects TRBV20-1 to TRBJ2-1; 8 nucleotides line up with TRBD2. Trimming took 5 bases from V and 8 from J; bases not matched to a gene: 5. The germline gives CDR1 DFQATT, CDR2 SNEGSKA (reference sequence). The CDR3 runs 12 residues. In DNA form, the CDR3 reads TGCAGTGCTTTCGGGGGGGGTGATGAGCAGTTCTTC. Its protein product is CSAFGGGDEQFF.

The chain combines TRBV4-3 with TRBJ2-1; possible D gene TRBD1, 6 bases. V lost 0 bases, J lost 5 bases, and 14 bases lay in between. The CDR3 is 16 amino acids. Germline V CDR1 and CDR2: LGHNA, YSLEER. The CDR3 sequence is CASSQEGDRHHNEQFF. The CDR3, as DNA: TGCGCCAGCAGCCAAGAAGGAGACAGGCACCACAATGAGCAGTTCTTC.

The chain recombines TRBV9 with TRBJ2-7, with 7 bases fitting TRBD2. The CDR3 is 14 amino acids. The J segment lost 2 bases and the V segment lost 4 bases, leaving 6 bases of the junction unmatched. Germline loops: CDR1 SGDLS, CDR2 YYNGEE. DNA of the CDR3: TGTGCCAGCAGCCCCGCTAGCGGCACCTACGAGCAGTACTTC. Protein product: CASSPASGTYEQYF.

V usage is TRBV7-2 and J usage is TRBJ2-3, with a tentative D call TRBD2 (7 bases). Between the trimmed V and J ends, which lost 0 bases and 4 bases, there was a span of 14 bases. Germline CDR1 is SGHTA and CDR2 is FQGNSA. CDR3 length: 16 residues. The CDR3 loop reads CASSLAGGGAPDTQYF. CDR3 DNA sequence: TGTGCCAGCAGCTTAGCTGGGGGGGGGGCCCCAGATACGCAGTATTTT.

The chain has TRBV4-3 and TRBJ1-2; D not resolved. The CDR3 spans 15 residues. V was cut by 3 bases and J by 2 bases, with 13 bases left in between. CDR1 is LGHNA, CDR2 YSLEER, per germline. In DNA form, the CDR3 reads TGCGCCAGCAGCCACACAAGCGGACGGAACTATGGCTACACCTTC. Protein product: CASSHTSGRNYGYTF.

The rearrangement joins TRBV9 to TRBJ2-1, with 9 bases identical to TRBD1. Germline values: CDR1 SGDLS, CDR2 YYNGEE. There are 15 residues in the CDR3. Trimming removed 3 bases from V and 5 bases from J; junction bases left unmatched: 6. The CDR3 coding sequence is TGTGCCAGCAGCGCCTCACAGGGGGCAGACAATGAGCAGTTCTTC. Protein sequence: CASSASQGADNEQFF.

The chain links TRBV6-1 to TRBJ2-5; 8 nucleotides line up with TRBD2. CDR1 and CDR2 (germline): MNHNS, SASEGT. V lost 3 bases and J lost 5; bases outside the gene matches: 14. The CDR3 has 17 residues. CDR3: CASSEPSPGGVVETQYF. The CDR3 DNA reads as TGTGCCAGCAGTGAGCCTTCGCCGGGAGGGGTTGTGGAGACCCAGTACTTC.

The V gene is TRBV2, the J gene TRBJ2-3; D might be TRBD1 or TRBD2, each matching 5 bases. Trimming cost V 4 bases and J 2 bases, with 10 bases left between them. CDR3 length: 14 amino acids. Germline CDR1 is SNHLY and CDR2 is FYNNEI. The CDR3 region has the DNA TGTGCCAGCAGTGTCGAGGGGTTCACAGATACGCAGTATTTT. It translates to CASSVEGFTDTQYF.

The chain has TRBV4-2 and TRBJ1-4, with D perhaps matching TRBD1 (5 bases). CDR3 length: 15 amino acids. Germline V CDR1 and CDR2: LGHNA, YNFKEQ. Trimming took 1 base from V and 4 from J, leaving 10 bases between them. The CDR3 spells CASSQAGGDNEKLFF. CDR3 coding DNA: TGTGCCAGCAGCCAAGCGGGGGGGGATAATGAAAAACTGTTTTTT.

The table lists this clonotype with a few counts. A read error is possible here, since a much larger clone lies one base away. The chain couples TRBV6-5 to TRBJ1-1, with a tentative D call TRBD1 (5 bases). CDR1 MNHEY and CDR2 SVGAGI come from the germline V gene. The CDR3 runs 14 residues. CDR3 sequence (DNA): TGTGCCAGCAGTGACTCGGGGGAGGTCACTGAAGCTTTCTTT. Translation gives CASSDSGEVTEAFF.

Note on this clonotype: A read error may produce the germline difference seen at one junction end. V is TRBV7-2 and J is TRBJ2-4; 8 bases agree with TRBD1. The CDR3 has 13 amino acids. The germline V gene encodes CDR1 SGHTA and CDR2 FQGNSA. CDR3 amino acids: CAGSLRTGKEQYF. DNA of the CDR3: TGTGCCGGCAGCCTCCGGACAGGGAAAGAGCAGTACTTC.

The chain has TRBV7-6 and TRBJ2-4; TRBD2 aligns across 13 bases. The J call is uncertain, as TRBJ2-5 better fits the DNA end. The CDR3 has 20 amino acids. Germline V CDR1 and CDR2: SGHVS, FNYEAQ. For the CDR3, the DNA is TGTGCCAGCAGCTTAGCGGGGCCAGGACTAGCGGGGGCTAAACAAGAGACCCAGTACTTC. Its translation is CASSLAGPGLAGAKQETQYF.

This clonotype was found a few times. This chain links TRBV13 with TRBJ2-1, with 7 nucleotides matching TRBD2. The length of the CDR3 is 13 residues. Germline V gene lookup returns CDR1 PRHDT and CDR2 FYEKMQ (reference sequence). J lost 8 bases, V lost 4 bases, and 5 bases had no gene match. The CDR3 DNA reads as TGTGCCAGCAGCTGGGGGGGGAGGCATGAGCAGTTCTTC. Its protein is CASSWGGRHEQFF.

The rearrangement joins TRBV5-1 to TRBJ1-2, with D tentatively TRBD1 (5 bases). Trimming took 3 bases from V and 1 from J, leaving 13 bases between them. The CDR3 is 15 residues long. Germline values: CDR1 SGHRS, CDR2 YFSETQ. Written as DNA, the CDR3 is TGCGCCAGCAGCTGGACCCCGACAGTTAACTATGGCTACACCTTC. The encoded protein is CASSWTPTVNYGYTF.

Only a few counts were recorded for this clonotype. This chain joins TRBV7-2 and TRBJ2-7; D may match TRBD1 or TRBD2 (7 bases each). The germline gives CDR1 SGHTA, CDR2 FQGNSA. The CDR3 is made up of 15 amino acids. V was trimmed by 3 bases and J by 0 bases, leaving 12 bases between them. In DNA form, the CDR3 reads TGTGCCAGCAGCTTCAGGGGGGGGCACTCCTACGAGCAGTACTTC. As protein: CASSFRGGHSYEQYF.